This T cell receptor beta chain stems from a study of T cells after yellow fever vaccination. V lost 1 base to trimming and J lost 10 bases, with 14 bases between them. This CDR3 contains 15 residues. The germline V gene has CDR1 LGHNA and CDR2 YNFKEQ. This clonotype occurred many times. UMIs were added to TCR cDNA along with a universal primer site when it was made by 5'RACE template switching. TCRdb reprocessed the 5' RACE reads with MiXCR, giving one entry per CDR3 protein. The sample has some 300,000 distinct CDR3 sequences; under 9% are singletons. The starting material was CD4+ T cells sorted from PBMCs, obtained 5 days after the yellow fever booster vaccination. This TCR came from a man between 18 and 35 years old who received the YFV17D yellow fever vaccine. The chain employs TRBV4-2 and TRBJ1-6; D may be TRBD1 (5 bases). The CDR3 spells CASSQGGGVNSPLHF. As DNA, the CDR3 is TGTGCCAGCAGCCAAGGGGGGGGGGTCAACTCACCCCTCCACTTT.